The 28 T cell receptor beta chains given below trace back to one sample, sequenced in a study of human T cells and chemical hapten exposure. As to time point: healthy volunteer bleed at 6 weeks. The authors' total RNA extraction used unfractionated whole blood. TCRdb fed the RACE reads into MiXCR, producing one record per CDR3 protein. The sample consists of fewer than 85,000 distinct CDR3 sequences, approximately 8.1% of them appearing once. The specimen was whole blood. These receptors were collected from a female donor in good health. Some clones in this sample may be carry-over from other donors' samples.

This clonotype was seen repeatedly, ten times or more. CDR3 residues: CASSLGFATEAFF. CDR3 DNA: TGTGCCAGCAGCTTAGGGTTTGCCACTGAAGCTTTCTTT. The rearrangement joins TRBV7-2 to TRBJ1-1, with D uncertain. There are 13 residues in the CDR3. Germline assignment: CDR1 SGHTA and CDR2 FQGNSA. Trimming took off 1 base at V and 4 bases at J, with 7 bases between the two ends. Combining the CDR3 with reference TRBV7-2 and TRBJ1-1 gives the whole variable domain GAGVSQSPSNKVTEKGKDVELRCDPISGHTALYWYRQSLGQGLEFLIYFQGNSAPDKSGLPSDRFSAERTGGSVSTLTIQRTQQEDSAVYLCASSLGFATEAFFGQGTRLTVV.

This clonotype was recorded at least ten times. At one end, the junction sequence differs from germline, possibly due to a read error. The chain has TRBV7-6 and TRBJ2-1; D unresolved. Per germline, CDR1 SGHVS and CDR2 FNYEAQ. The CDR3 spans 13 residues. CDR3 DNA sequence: TGTGCCAGCAGTTTAGGGTCCTACAATGAGCAGTTCTTC. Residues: CASSLGSYNEQFF.

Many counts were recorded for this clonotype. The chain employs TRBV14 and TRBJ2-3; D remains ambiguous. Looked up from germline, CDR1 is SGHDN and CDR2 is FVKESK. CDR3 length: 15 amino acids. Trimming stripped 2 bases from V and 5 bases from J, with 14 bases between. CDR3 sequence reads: CASSQPRLGEDTQYF. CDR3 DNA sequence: TGTGCCAGCAGCCAACCCCGGTTGGGTGAAGATACGCAGTATTTT.

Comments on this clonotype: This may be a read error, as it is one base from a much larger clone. CDR3 residues: CASSTSADEQYF. DNA of the CDR3: TGTGCCAGCAGTACTTCAGCCGACGAGCAGTACTTC. The V and J genes are TRBV25-1 and TRBJ2-7; D is uncertain. Trimming took off 5 bases at V and 5 bases at J, with 10 bases between the two ends. Germline values: CDR1 MGHDK, CDR2 SYGVNS. The CDR3 is 12 residues long.

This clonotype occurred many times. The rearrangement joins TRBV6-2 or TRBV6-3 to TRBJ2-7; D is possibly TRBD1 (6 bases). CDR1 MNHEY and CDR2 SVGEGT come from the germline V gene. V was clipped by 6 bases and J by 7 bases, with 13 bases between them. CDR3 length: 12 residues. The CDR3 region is CASSRGHNEQYF. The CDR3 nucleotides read TGTGCCAGCAGCCGGGGACATAATGAGCAGTACTTC.

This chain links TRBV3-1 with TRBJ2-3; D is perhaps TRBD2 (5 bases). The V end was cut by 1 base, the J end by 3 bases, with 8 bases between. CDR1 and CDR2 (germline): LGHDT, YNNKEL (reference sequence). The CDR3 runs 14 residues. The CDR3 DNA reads TGTGCCAGCAGCCAAGTACTAGATACAGATACGCAGTATTTT. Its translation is CASSQVLDTDTQYF.

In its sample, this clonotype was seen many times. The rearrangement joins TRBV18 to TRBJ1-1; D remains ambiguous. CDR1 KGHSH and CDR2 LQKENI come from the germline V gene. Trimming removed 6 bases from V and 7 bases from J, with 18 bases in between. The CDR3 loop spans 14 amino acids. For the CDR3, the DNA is TGTGCCAGCTCCCCCCGCGAAGGGTCGCGTGAAGCTTTCTTT. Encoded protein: CASSPREGSREAFF.

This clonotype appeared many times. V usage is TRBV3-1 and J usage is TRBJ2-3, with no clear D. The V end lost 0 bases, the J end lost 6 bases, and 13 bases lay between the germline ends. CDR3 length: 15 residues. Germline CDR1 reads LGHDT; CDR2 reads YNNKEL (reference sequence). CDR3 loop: CASSQDVNFADTQYF. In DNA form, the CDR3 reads TGTGCCAGCAGCCAAGACGTTAATTTTGCTGATACGCAGTATTTT.

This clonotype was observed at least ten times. CDR3 protein: CASSTVHRNTEAFF. The CDR3 DNA reads as TGTGCCAGCAGTACGGTACACCGGAACACTGAAGCTTTCTTT. J is TRBJ1-1 and V is TRBV2; D uncertain. Deletions cut 5 bases from V and 1 base from J, with 11 bases between. Germline loops: CDR1 SNHLY, CDR2 FYNNEI. This CDR3 region has 14 residues.

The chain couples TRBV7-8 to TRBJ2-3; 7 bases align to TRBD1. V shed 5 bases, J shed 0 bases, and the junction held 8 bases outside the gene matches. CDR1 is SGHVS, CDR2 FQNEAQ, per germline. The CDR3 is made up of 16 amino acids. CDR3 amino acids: CASSGQEDSSTDTQYF. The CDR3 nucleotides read TGTGCCAGCAGCGGACAGGAGGATTCTAGCACAGATACGCAGTATTTT. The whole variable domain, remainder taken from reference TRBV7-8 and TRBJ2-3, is GAGVSQSPRYKVAKRGQDVALRCDPISGHVSLFWYQQALGQGPEFLTYFQNEAQLDKSGLPSDRFFAERPEGSVSTLKIQRTQQEDSAVYLCASSGQEDSSTDTQYFGPGTRLTVL.

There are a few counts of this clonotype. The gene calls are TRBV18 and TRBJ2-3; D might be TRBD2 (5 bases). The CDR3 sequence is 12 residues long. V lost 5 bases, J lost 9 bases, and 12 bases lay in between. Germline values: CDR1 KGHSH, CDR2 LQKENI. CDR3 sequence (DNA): TGTGCCAGCTCATCGGCGGGTCGCACGCAGTATTTT. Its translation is CASSSAGRTQYF.

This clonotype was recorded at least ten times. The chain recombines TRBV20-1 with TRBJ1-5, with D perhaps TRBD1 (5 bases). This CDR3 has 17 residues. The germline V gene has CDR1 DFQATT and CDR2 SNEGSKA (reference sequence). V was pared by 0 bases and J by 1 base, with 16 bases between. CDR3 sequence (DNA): TGCAGTGCTAGAGATCCGAGAGCCAGGGTGAGCAATCAGCCCCAGCATTTT. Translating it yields CSARDPRARVSNQPQHF.

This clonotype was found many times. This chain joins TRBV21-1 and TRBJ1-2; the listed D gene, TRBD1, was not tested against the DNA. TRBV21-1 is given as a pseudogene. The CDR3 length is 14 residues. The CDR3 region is CASSAPGRSNGYTF. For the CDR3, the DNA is TGTGCCAGCAGCGCACCGGGACGATCAAATGGCTACACCTTC.

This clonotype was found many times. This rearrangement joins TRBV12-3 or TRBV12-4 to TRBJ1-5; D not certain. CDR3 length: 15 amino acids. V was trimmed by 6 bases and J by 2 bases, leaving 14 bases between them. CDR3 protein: CASSPPALGNQPQHF. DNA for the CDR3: TGTGCCAGCAGCCCTCCAGCTCTTGGCAATCAGCCCCAGCATTTT.

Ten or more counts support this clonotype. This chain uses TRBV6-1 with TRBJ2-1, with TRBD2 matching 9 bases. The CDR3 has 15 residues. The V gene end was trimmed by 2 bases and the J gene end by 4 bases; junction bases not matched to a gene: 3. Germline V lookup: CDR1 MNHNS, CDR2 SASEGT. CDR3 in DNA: TGTGCCAGCAGTGAACTAGCGGGGTCGTACAATGAGCAGTTCTTC. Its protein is CASSELAGSYNEQFF.

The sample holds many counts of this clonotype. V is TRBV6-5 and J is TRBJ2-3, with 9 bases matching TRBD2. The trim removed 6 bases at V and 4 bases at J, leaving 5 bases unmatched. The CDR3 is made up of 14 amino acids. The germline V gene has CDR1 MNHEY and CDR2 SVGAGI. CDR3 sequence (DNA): TGTGCCAGCAGCCCCGGCGGGAGGGCAGATACGCAGTATTTT. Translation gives CASSPGGRADTQYF.

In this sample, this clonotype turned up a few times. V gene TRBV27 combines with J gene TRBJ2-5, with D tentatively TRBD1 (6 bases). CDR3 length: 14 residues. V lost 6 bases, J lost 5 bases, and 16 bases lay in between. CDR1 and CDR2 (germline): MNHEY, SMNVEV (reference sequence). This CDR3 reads CASRSSGDIETQYF. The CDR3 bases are TGTGCCAGCAGGTCCTCAGGGGATATCGAGACCCAGTACTTC.

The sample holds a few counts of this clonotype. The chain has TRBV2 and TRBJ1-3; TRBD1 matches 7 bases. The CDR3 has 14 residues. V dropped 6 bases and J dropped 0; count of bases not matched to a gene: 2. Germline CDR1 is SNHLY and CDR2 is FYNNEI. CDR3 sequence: CASRGTASGNTIYF. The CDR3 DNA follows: TGTGCCAGCAGGGGGACAGCCTCTGGAAACACCATATATTTT.

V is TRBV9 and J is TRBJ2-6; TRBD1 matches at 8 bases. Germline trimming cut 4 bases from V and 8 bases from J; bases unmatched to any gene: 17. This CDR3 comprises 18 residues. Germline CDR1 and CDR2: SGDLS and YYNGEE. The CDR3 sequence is CASSFGQGLRYGTNVLTF. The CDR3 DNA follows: TGTGCCAGCAGCTTTGGACAGGGACTCCGATACGGGACCAACGTCCTGACTTTC.

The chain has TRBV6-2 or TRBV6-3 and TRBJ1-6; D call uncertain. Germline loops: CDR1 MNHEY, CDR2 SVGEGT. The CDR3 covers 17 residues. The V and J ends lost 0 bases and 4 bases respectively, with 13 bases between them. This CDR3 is CASSYSNVRRYNSPLHF. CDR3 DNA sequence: TGTGCCAGCAGTTACTCGAATGTCAGGCGATATAATTCACCCCTCCACTTT.

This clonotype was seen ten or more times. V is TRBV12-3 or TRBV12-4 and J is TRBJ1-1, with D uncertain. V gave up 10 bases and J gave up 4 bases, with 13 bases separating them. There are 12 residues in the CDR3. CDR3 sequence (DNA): TGTGCCACCGTCGAATTCTCCACTGAAGCTTTCTTT. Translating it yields CATVEFSTEAFF.

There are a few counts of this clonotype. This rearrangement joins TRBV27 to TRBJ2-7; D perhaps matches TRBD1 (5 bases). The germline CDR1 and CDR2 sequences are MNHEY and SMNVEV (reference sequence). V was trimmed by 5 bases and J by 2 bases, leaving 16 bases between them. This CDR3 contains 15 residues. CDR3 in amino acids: CASSPRAGRTYEQYF. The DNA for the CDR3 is TGTGCCAGCAGTCCACGGGCAGGGCGGACCTACGAGCAGTACTTC.

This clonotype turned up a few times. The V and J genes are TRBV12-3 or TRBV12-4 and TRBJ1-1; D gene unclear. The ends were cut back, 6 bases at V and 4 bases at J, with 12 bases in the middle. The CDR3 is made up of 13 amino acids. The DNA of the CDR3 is TGTGCCAGCAGCCGTGCCCTGGGCACTGAAGCTTTCTTT. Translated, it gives CASSRALGTEAFF.

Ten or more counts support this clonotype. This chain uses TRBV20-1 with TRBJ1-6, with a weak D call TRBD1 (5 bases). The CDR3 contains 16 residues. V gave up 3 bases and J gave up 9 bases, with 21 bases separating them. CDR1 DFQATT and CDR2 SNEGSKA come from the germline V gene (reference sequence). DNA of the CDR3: TGCAGTGCTAGTGGCCAGACCTCGGGCGGGACTTCACCCCTCCACTTT. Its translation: CSASGQTSGGTSPLHF.

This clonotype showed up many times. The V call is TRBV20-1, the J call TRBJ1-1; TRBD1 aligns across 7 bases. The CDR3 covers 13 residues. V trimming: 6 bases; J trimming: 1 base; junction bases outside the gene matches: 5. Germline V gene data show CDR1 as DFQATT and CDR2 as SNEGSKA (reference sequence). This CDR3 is CSARRDRNTEAFF. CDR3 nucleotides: TGCAGTGCCAGACGGGACAGGAACACTGAAGCTTTCTTT.

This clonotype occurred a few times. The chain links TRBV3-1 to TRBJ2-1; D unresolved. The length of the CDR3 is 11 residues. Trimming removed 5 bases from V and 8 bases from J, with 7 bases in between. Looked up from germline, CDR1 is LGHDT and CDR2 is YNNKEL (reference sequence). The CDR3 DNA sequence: TGTGCCAGCAGCGGTGGGGATGAGCAGTTCTTC. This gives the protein CASSGGDEQFF.

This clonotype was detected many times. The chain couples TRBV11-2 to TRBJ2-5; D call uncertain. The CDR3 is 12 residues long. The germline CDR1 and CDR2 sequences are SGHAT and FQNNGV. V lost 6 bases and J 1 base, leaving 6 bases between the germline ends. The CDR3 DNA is TGTGCCAGCAGTAGGAGCCAAGAGACCCAGTACTTC. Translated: CASSRSQETQYF. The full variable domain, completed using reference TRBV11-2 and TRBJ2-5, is EAGVAQSPRYKIIEKRQSVAFWCNPISGHATLYWYQQILGQGPKLLIQFQNNGVVDDSQLPKDRFSAERLKGVDSTLKIQPAKLEDSAVYLCASSRSQETQYFGPGTRLLVL.

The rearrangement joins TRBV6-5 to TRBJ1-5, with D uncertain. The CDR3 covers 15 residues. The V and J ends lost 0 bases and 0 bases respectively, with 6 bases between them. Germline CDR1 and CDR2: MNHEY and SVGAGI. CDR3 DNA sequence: TGTGCCAGCAGTTACTCGGCGGATAGCAATCAGCCCCAGCATTTT. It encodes CASSYSADSNQPQHF.